Listed below are T cell receptor beta chains from one sample, sequenced in a study of beta chain features in type 1 diabetes. Profiled with immunoSEQ multiplex PCR; TCRdb holds only in-frame clones, not every one. This sample has 200,000 to 250,000 clones, with over 9.5% found just once. Sequenced: naive CD4+ T cells from blood. The receptors were gathered from a woman younger than 30 in good health. Both conserved end residues are part of each CDR3. Fields, in order: J gene, D gene, V gene, clone size, CDR3 protein, CDR3 DNA. The D gene is left open where the match is weak. Rows give clone size only sometimes, using once, few, many, or a class for an expanded clone.

J gene: TRBJ1-6
D gene: TRBD1
V gene: TRBV7-6
clone size: few
CDR3 protein: CASSRDRAPGNSPLHF
CDR3 DNA: TGTGCCAGCAGTCGGGACAGGGCCCCTGGTAATTCACCCCTCCACTTT

J gene: TRBJ2-3
D gene: TRBD2
V gene: TRBV5-1
clone size: NA
CDR3 protein: CASSQTLAGGATDTQYF
CDR3 DNA: TGCGCCAGCAGCCAAACTCTAGCGGGGGGCGCCACAGATACGCAGTATTTT

J gene: TRBJ2-5
D gene: NA
V gene: TRBV12-5
clone size: few
CDR3 protein: CASGLDRTVQETQYF
CDR3 DNA: TGTGCTAGTGGTTTGGACCGGACAGTCCAAGAGACCCAGTACTTC

J gene: TRBJ2-1
D gene: TRBD2
V gene: TRBV5-1
clone size: few
CDR3 protein: CASSPTKPGLAAYNEQFF
CDR3 DNA: TGCGCCAGCAGCCCAACGAAACCGGGACTAGCCGCCTACAATGAGCAGTTCTTC

J gene: TRBJ1-1
D gene: NA
V gene: TRBV9
clone size: NA
CDR3 protein: CASSVAPGNTEAFF
CDR3 DNA: TGTGCCAGCAGCGTAGCTCCGGGGAACACTGAAGCTTTCTTT

J gene: TRBJ2-4
D gene: NA
V gene: TRBV6-5
clone size: few
CDR3 protein: CASTQGGGSDIQYF
CDR3 DNA: TGTGCCAGCACCCAGGGGGGTGGGAGCGACATTCAGTACTTC

J gene: TRBJ2-1
D gene: NA
V gene: TRBV7-9
clone size: few
CDR3 protein: CASSLTTTVGEQFF
CDR3 DNA: TGTGCCAGCAGCTTAACGACTACCGTGGGTGAGCAGTTCTTC

J gene: TRBJ1-1
D gene: NA
V gene: TRBV4-1
clone size: NA
CDR3 protein: CASSSSGANRTEAFF
CDR3 DNA: TGCGCCAGCAGCTCCAGCGGGGCGAACAGGACTGAAGCTTTCTTT

J gene: TRBJ2-7
D gene: NA
V gene: TRBV2
clone size: NA
CDR3 protein: CASSKEQGESYEQYF
CDR3 DNA: TGTGCCAGCAGTAAAGAACAGGGTGAGTCCTACGAGCAGTACTTC

J gene: TRBJ2-7
D gene: TRBD2
V gene: TRBV7-2
clone size: many
CDR3 protein: CASTVTSVSYEQYF
CDR3 DNA: TGTGCCAGCACCGTGACTAGCGTCTCCTACGAGCAGTACTTC

J gene: TRBJ2-5
D gene: NA
V gene: TRBV6-6
clone size: few
CDR3 protein: CASSLLGAGVWETQYF
CDR3 DNA: TGTGCCAGCAGCCTCCTGGGGGCGGGAGTTTGGGAGACCCAGTACTTC

J gene: TRBJ2-1
D gene: TRBD2
V gene: TRBV5-1
clone size: few
CDR3 protein: CASSWRGSNEQFF
CDR3 DNA: TGCGCCAGCAGCTGGCGGGGGTCCAATGAGCAGTTCTTC

J gene: TRBJ2-5
D gene: NA
V gene: TRBV27
clone size: few
CDR3 protein: CASGSVQETQYF
CDR3 DNA: TGTGCCAGCGGTTCGGTACAAGAGACCCAGTACTTC

J gene: TRBJ2-7
D gene: NA
V gene: TRBV6-6
clone size: few
CDR3 protein: CASSSVAYEQYF
CDR3 DNA: TGTGCCAGCAGTTCCGTCGCCTACGAGCAGTACTTC

J gene: TRBJ2-2
D gene: TRBD1
V gene: TRBV6-1
clone size: NA
CDR3 protein: CASSGGTGHTGELFF
CDR3 DNA: TGTGCCAGCAGTGGGGGGACAGGGCACACCGGGGAGCTGTTTTTT

J gene: TRBJ2-1
D gene: TRBD1
V gene: TRBV7-9
clone size: many
CDR3 protein: CASSLGQGMDEQFF
CDR3 DNA: TGTGCCAGCAGCTTGGGACAGGGGATGGATGAGCAGTTCTTC

J gene: TRBJ1-1
D gene: TRBD1
V gene: TRBV5-4
clone size: few
CDR3 protein: CASSGFNRGPDTEAFF
CDR3 DNA: TGTGCCAGCAGCGGGTTCAACAGGGGCCCGGACACTGAAGCTTTCTTT

J gene: TRBJ2-1
D gene: TRBD2
V gene: TRBV30
clone size: NA
CDR3 protein: CAWSSGLLYNEQFF
CDR3 DNA: TGTGCCTGGAGCTCGGGACTACTCTACAATGAGCAGTTCTTC

J gene: TRBJ2-7
D gene: TRBD2
V gene: TRBV14
clone size: few
CDR3 protein: CASSLQGLAGAYEQYF
CDR3 DNA: TGTGCCAGCAGCCTTCAAGGACTAGCGGGAGCCTACGAGCAGTACTTC

J gene: TRBJ2-1
D gene: TRBD2
V gene: TRBV15
clone size: NA
CDR3 protein: CATSRGGLADSYNEQFF
CDR3 DNA: TGTGCCACCAGCAGAGGGGGTCTAGCGGACTCCTACAATGAGCAGTTCTTC

J gene: TRBJ2-7
D gene: TRBD1
V gene: TRBV30
clone size: many
CDR3 protein: CAWRGDRTEQYF
CDR3 DNA: TGTGCCTGGAGGGGGGACAGGACTGAGCAGTACTTC

J gene: TRBJ1-1
D gene: NA
V gene: TRBV9
clone size: NA
CDR3 protein: CASTEGQNTEAFF
CDR3 DNA: TGTGCCAGCACCGAAGGACAGAACACTGAAGCTTTCTTT

J gene: TRBJ2-5
D gene: NA
V gene: TRBV5-1
clone size: NA
CDR3 protein: CASSPDSEETQYF
CDR3 DNA: TGCGCCAGCAGCCCGGACAGTGAAGAGACCCAGTACTTC

J gene: TRBJ2-4
D gene: TRBD2
V gene: TRBV2
clone size: NA
CDR3 protein: CASSPRLAAKNIQYF
CDR3 DNA: TGTGCCAGCAGCCCAAGACTAGCGGCGAAAAACATTCAGTACTTC

J gene: TRBJ1-5
D gene: NA
V gene: TRBV7-8
clone size: NA
CDR3 protein: CASSLSPVSSNQPQHF
CDR3 DNA: TGTGCCAGCAGCTTAAGTCCGGTGTCTAGCAATCAGCCCCAGCATTTT

J gene: TRBJ2-3
D gene: TRBD2
V gene: TRBV5-1
clone size: few
CDR3 protein: CASSLTGGAGTDTQYF
CDR3 DNA: TGCGCCAGCAGCTTGACGGGGGGGGCCGGCACAGATACGCAGTATTTT

J gene: TRBJ2-7
D gene: TRBD1
V gene: TRBV29-1
clone size: NA
CDR3 protein: CSVATGVDEQYF
CDR3 DNA: TGCAGCGTTGCAACAGGGGTCGACGAGCAGTACTTC

J gene: TRBJ2-1
D gene: NA
V gene: TRBV19
clone size: NA
CDR3 protein: CASTSGLLDNEQFF
CDR3 DNA: TGTGCCAGTACATCAGGGTTGCTCGACAATGAGCAGTTCTTC

J gene: TRBJ2-7
D gene: NA
V gene: TRBV30
clone size: few
CDR3 protein: CAWTPGMAGTIEQYF
CDR3 DNA: TGTGCCTGGACCCCGGGGATGGCGGGAACCATCGAGCAGTACTTC

J gene: TRBJ1-2
D gene: NA
V gene: TRBV5-6
clone size: NA
CDR3 protein: CASSLVAGDIYGYTF
CDR3 DNA: TGTGCCAGCAGCTTGGTGGCAGGGGATATCTATGGCTACACCTTC

J gene: TRBJ1-2
D gene: TRBD1
V gene: TRBV30
clone size: NA
CDR3 protein: CAWSMQGGAYGYTF
CDR3 DNA: TGTGCCTGGAGTATGCAGGGGGGTGCCTATGGCTACACCTTC

J gene: TRBJ2-3
D gene: NA
V gene: TRBV4-1
clone size: NA
CDR3 protein: CASSQDGNIDTQYF
CDR3 DNA: TGCGCCAGCAGCCAAGACGGGAACATCGATACGCAGTATTTT

J gene: TRBJ2-7
D gene: NA
V gene: TRBV5-4
clone size: few
CDR3 protein: CASSSPLGAHSSYEQYF
CDR3 DNA: TGTGCCAGCAGCTCTCCTCTGGGAGCCCACAGCTCCTACGAGCAGTACTTC

J gene: TRBJ2-3
D gene: TRBD1
V gene: TRBV6-1
clone size: NA
CDR3 protein: CASSRDSDTDTQYF
CDR3 DNA: TGTGCCAGCAGCCGGGACAGTGACACAGATACGCAGTATTTT

J gene: TRBJ2-7
D gene: NA
V gene: TRBV5-6
clone size: few
CDR3 protein: CASSLSVPYEQYF
CDR3 DNA: TGTGCCAGCAGCCTTAGCGTGCCCTACGAGCAGTACTTC

J gene: TRBJ2-1
D gene: TRBD2
V gene: TRBV2
clone size: NA
CDR3 protein: CASRDSSGADEQFF
CDR3 DNA: TGTGCCAGCAGAGATTCTAGCGGGGCTGATGAGCAGTTCTTC

J gene: TRBJ2-2
D gene: NA
V gene: TRBV5-1
clone size: NA
CDR3 protein: CASSVGTKDTGELFF
CDR3 DNA: TGCGCCAGCAGCGTCGGGACAAAGGACACCGGGGAGCTGTTTTTT

J gene: TRBJ2-2
D gene: NA
V gene: TRBV6-5
clone size: NA
CDR3 protein: CASRDTGHGAGELFF
CDR3 DNA: TGTGCCAGCAGAGACACAGGGCATGGGGCCGGGGAGCTGTTTTTT

J gene: TRBJ2-7
D gene: TRBD1
V gene: TRBV11-3
clone size: NA
CDR3 protein: CASSLGQGHEQYF
CDR3 DNA: TGTGCCAGCAGCTTGGGACAGGGGCACGAGCAGTACTTC

J gene: TRBJ2-2
D gene: TRBD2
V gene: TRBV4-2
clone size: NA
CDR3 protein: CASSQDLLADTGELFF
CDR3 DNA: TGTGCCAGCAGCCAAGATCTGCTAGCGGACACCGGGGAGCTGTTTTTT

J gene: TRBJ2-5
D gene: NA
V gene: TRBV30
clone size: few
CDR3 protein: CAGRQGLKETQYF
CDR3 DNA: TGTGCCGGGCGGCAGGGCCTTAAAGAGACCCAGTACTTC

J gene: TRBJ1-5
D gene: TRBD1
V gene: TRBV5-1
clone size: few
CDR3 protein: CASSLAGQGSQPQHF
CDR3 DNA: TGCGCCAGCAGCTTGGCGGGACAGGGGTCTCAGCCCCAGCATTTT

J gene: TRBJ2-1
D gene: NA
V gene: TRBV2
clone size: few
CDR3 protein: CASTEGLSYNEQFF
CDR3 DNA: TGTGCCAGCACTGAGGGGCTCTCCTACAATGAGCAGTTCTTC

J gene: TRBJ2-7
D gene: TRBD1
V gene: TRBV30
clone size: NA
CDR3 protein: CAWSDQGQGYEQYF
CDR3 DNA: TGTGCCTGGAGCGACCAAGGACAGGGATACGAGCAGTACTTC

J gene: TRBJ2-2
D gene: NA
V gene: TRBV6-5
clone size: NA
CDR3 protein: CASSYSAHTNTGELFF
CDR3 DNA: TGTGCCAGCAGTTACTCGGCACATACGAACACCGGGGAGCTGTTTTTT

J gene: TRBJ1-2
D gene: NA
V gene: TRBV9
clone size: few
CDR3 protein: CASSVGSRADYGYTF
CDR3 DNA: TGTGCCAGCAGCGTAGGGTCCAGGGCTGACTATGGCTACACCTTC

J gene: TRBJ2-3
D gene: TRBD2
V gene: TRBV2
clone size: few
CDR3 protein: CASSVAGGLTDTQYF
CDR3 DNA: TGTGCCAGCAGTGTAGCGGGAGGGCTGACAGATACGCAGTATTTT

J gene: TRBJ2-6
D gene: NA
V gene: TRBV14
clone size: many
CDR3 protein: CASSPTLAGANVLTF
CDR3 DNA: TGTGCCAGCAGCCCTACTCTAGCCGGGGCCAACGTCCTGACTTTC

J gene: TRBJ2-3
D gene: NA
V gene: TRBV4-1
clone size: many
CDR3 protein: CASSQNQRSTDTQYF
CDR3 DNA: TGCGCCAGCAGCCAAAATCAGCGGAGCACAGATACGCAGTATTTT

J gene: TRBJ1-3
D gene: TRBD1
V gene: TRBV6-5
clone size: NA
CDR3 protein: CASSLDRGRENTIYF
CDR3 DNA: TGTGCCAGCAGCCTCGACAGGGGGCGGGAAAACACCATATATTTT

J gene: TRBJ2-1
D gene: TRBD2
V gene: TRBV28
clone size: few
CDR3 protein: CASSLLAGRRSYNEQFF
CDR3 DNA: TGTGCCAGCAGCCTTTTAGCGGGTCGCAGGTCCTACAATGAGCAGTTCTTC

J gene: TRBJ2-5
D gene: NA
V gene: TRBV5-1
clone size: few
CDR3 protein: CASSLVTGTLETQYF
CDR3 DNA: TGCGCCAGCAGCTTGGTCACCGGGACACTAGAGACCCAGTACTTC

J gene: TRBJ2-1
D gene: TRBD2
V gene: TRBV5-4
clone size: NA
CDR3 protein: CASSLGLVGSEQFF
CDR3 DNA: TGTGCCAGCAGCCTGGGACTAGTCGGCAGTGAGCAGTTCTTC

J gene: TRBJ2-5
D gene: NA
V gene: TRBV25-1
clone size: few
CDR3 protein: CASGDRTTYF
CDR3 DNA: TGTGCCAGCGGAGACAGGACCACATACTTC